These 17 T cell receptor beta chains were sequenced from one sample in a study of cytomegalovirus exposure and HLA in healthy donors (dated by TCRdb to about 2017). The library was built by means of the immunoSEQ multiplex PCR assay. For the multiplex PCR, a mixture combining 60 forward primers for TCR Vbeta segments and 13 reverse primers for TCR Jbeta segments was used. Here the immuneACCESS table is served through TCRdb, limited to in-frame sequences with V and J called. Missing clones are a known gap in these copies; in checked studies unresolved V genes cover under half, and the rest lacks a known reason. The sample profile shows 120,000 to 150,000 clones; around 75% of them were found once. The ten largest account for approximately 4.2% of the sample. The source material was PBMCs. The receptors were gathered from a man in his fifties or sixties in good health and CMV-seronegative.

This clone was counted between two and nine times. The genes are TRBV6-1 and TRBJ1-1; no clear D. Per the germline V gene, CDR1 is MNHNS and CDR2 is SASEGT. V lost 1 base, J lost 7 bases, and 31 bases lay in between. The CDR3 loop spans 20 amino acids. As DNA, the CDR3 is TGTGCCAGCAGTGAAGTTCGGCCTCGGCAAACTCGGGAGATAAAAAGTGAAGCTTTCTTT. It codes for CASSEVRPRQTREIKSEAFF.

The chain employs TRBV6-1 and TRBJ2-2; no definite D call. CDR3 length: 14 residues. The V end was cut by 7 bases, the J end by 3 bases, with 12 bases between. The germline V gene encodes CDR1 MNHNS and CDR2 SASEGT. The CDR3 coding sequence is TGTGCCAGCACACCCTTAAAGCACACCGGGGAGCTGTTTTTT. Protein product: CASTPLKHTGELFF.

The CDR3 region has the DNA TGCGCCAGCAGCACCCGGGACAGGCACTACGAGCAGTACTTC. It specifies CASSTRDRHYEQYF. The chain links TRBV5-1 to TRBJ2-7, with 8 bases that match TRBD1. Germline V gene sequence: CDR1 SGHRS, CDR2 YFSETQ. The CDR3 loop spans 14 amino acids. V shed 4 bases and J 3 bases; nucleotides not matched to a gene: 6.

The rearrangement uses TRBV15 and TRBJ2-7, with a possible D match to TRBD1 (6 bases). Germline CDR1 LNHNV, CDR2 YYDKDF (reference sequence). V was pared by 5 bases and J by 3 bases, with 14 bases between. This CDR3 is 14 amino acids long. The CDR3 nucleotides are TGTGCCACCAGCTCCGGACAGAGAGGCTACGAGCAGTACTTC. It is translated as CATSSGQRGYEQYF.

The V call is TRBV19, the J call TRBJ2-3; the D gene is possibly TRBD2 (6 bases). Germline CDR1 reads LNHDA; CDR2 reads SQIVND (reference sequence). This CDR3 contains 14 residues. Trimming shortened V by 5 bases and J by 4 bases, and 13 bases separated the two germline ends. Here the CDR3 reads CASSLSPGADTQYF. The CDR3, as DNA: TGTGCCAGTAGTCTCTCCCCGGGGGCAGATACGCAGTATTTT. The whole variable domain, filled in from reference TRBV19 and TRBJ2-3, reads DGGITQSPKYLFRKEGQNVTLSCEQNLNHDAMYWYRQDPGQGLRLIYYSQIVNDFQKGDIAEGYSVSREKKESFPLTVTSAQKNPTAFYLCASSLSPGADTQYFGPGTRLTVL.

This chain joins TRBV19 and TRBJ1-1; 7 bases match TRBD1. The CDR3 totals 16 residues. With 2 bases clipped from V and 0 bases from J, the junction kept 6 bases outside the gene matches. The germline CDR1 and CDR2 sequences are LNHDA and SQIVND (reference sequence). DNA for the CDR3: TGTGCCAGTAGTATATGGGGGACAGTCATGAACACTGAAGCTTTCTTT. Translating gives CASSIWGTVMNTEAFF.

The chain employs TRBV29-1 and TRBJ1-2, with 11 bases identical to TRBD1. The CDR3 covers 14 residues. The germline CDR1 and CDR2 sequences are SQVTM and ANQGSEA. V was clipped by 5 bases and J by 2 bases; unmatched bases: 4. CDR3 in DNA: TGCAGCGTTTCCGGGACAGGGGGGAACTATGGCTACACCTTC. Protein: CSVSGTGGNYGYTF.

The rearrangement uses TRBV29-1 and TRBJ2-6, with D tentatively TRBD1 (6 bases). CDR3 size: 14 residues. The V end was cut by 2 bases, the J end by 4 bases, with 9 bases between. CDR1 and CDR2 (germline): SQVTM, ANQGSEA. The CDR3 is CSVEQGRGANVLTF. For the CDR3, the DNA is TGCAGCGTTGAACAGGGGCGGGGGGCCAACGTCCTGACTTTC.

J is TRBJ1-4 and V is TRBV28, with D perhaps TRBD1 (5 bases). Germline CDR1 reads MDHEN; CDR2 reads SYDVKM. The CDR3 contains 15 residues. The V end was cut by 3 bases, the J end by 4 bases, with 12 bases between. Here the CDR3 reads CASSLAGKGNEKLFF. In DNA form, the CDR3 reads TGTGCCAGCAGTTTGGCAGGGAAGGGTAATGAAAAACTGTTTTTT.

The chain combines TRBV11-3 with TRBJ1-1; 7 bases are a match to TRBD1. This CDR3 is 13 amino acids long. CDR1 SGHNT and CDR2 YENEEA come from the germline V gene. V was pared by 3 bases and J by 5 bases, with 3 bases of the junction left unmatched. The DNA for the CDR3 is TGTGCCAGCAGCTTCCGGACAGGAACTGAAGCTTTCTTT. Translating gives CASSFRTGTEAFF. The whole variable domain, remainder taken from reference TRBV11-3 and TRBJ1-1, is EAGVVQSPRYKIIEKKQPVAFWCNPISGHNTLYWYLQNLGQGPELLIRYENEEAVDDSQLPKDRFSAERLKGVDSTLKIQPAELGDSAVYLCASSFRTGTEAFFGQGTRLTVV.

This chain uses TRBV25-1 with TRBJ2-2; 10 nucleotides align to TRBD2. Losses at the gene ends were 4 bases for V and 3 bases for J; bases not matched to a gene: 2. This CDR3 contains 15 residues. Germline V gene lookup returns CDR1 MGHDK and CDR2 SYGVNS. In nucleotides, the CDR3 is TGTGCCAGCAGTGTCCTAGCGGGGGACACCGGGGAGCTGTTTTTT. This sequence encodes CASSVLAGDTGELFF.

J is TRBJ2-7 and V is TRBV2; 8 bases agree with TRBD2. Germline CDR1 reads SNHLY; CDR2 reads FYNNEI. This CDR3 has 14 amino acids. The V gene end was trimmed by 11 bases and the J gene end by 2 bases; junction bases not matched to a gene: 11. The CDR3 DNA sequence: TGTGCCGGCACTAAACTAGCGGTGGCCTACGAGCAGTACTTC. Amino acid sequence: CAGTKLAVAYEQYF.

The chain uses TRBV5-1 and TRBJ2-1, with TRBD2 identical over 7 bases. The J segment lost 12 bases and the V segment lost 2 bases, leaving 11 bases of the junction unmatched. Germline V gene lookup returns CDR1 SGHRS and CDR2 YFSETQ. The CDR3 spans 14 residues. The CDR3 nucleotides read TGCGCCAGCAGCTTAAATGGACTAGAGTCGAGGCAGTTCTTC. It specifies CASSLNGLESRQFF.

This sequence joins TRBV15 and TRBJ1-2; 8 bases are shared with TRBD1. CDR1 is LNHNV and CDR2 is YYDKDF in the germline V gene (reference sequence). V gave up 5 bases and J gave up 7 bases; unmatched junction bases: 15. CDR3 size: 16 residues. The CDR3 region is CATSFSRGQVRSGYTF. The CDR3 nucleotides are TGTGCCACCAGCTTCTCGAGGGGACAGGTAAGAAGTGGCTACACCTTC. Full variable domain (outside the CDR3, taken from reference TRBV15 and TRBJ1-2): DAMVIQNPRYQVTQFGKPVTLSCSQTLNHNVMYWYQQKSSQAPKLLFHYYDKDFNNEADTPDNFQSRRPNTSFCFLDIRSPGLGDTAMYLCATSFSRGQVRSGYTFGSGTRLTVV.

This rearrangement joins TRBV5-6 to TRBJ1-6; 7 bases agree with TRBD1. The germline V gene has CDR1 SGHDT and CDR2 YYEEEE. V dropped 4 bases and J dropped 2; count of bases not matched to a gene: 9. This CDR3 region has 17 residues. For the CDR3, the DNA is TGTGCCAGCAGCCTACGACAGGGTACCCCCTATAATTCACCCCTCCACTTT. Encoded protein: CASSLRQGTPYNSPLHF.

This rearrangement joins TRBV15 to TRBJ2-1; D is undetermined. This CDR3 contains 15 residues. Per germline, CDR1 LNHNV and CDR2 YYDKDF (reference sequence). Trimming shortened V by 0 bases and J by 3 bases, and 9 bases separated the two germline ends. Written as DNA, the CDR3 is TGTGCCACCAGCAGAGATCTCGGCGGCTACAATGAGCAGTTCTTC. The encoded protein is CATSRDLGGYNEQFF.

The CDR3 spells CASSLFLVQETQYF. In DNA, the CDR3 is TGTGCCAGCAGCTTATTCCTCGTCCAAGAGACCCAGTACTTC. The chain is built from TRBV7-8 and TRBJ2-5; D not resolved. This CDR3 is built from 14 residues. With 2 bases removed from V and 1 base from J, the gap between germline ends came to 8 bases. The germline CDR1 and CDR2 sequences are SGHVS and FQNEAQ.